This note documents a single TCR beta chain sequence. This sample is part of a study of blood T cell repertoires in COVID-19. Across the study: Both acute and convalescent COVID-19 samples were obtained from the United States, Italy and Spain. From T cells, B-cell-depleted T cells, or PBMCs came the material, which was cDNA or gDNA.

Original analysis: Amplification from reference gene primers served as the basis for estimated nucleated cell counts. TCRdb's table, derived via immunoSEQ multiplex PCR, lists solely in-frame clones and lacks some. For V, J and clone size, that table is used; D and trimming come from the DNA. The table has 150,000 to 200,000 clones, around 90% seen once; the top ten hold roughly 24%. The CDR3 loop spans 13 amino acids. CDR1 and CDR2 from the germline V gene are GTSNPN and SVGIG (reference sequence). With 0 bases clipped from V and 4 bases from J, the junction kept 1 base outside the gene matches. The receptor comes from a man aged 55 to 70 with acute or convalescent COVID-19. The J gene is TRBJ2-7, the V gene TRBV30; 9 bases match TRBD1. Input material: peripheral blood. The CDR3 loop is CAWSVQGAYEQYF. In nucleotides, the CDR3 is TGTGCCTGGAGTGTACAGGGGGCGTACGAGCAGTACTTC.